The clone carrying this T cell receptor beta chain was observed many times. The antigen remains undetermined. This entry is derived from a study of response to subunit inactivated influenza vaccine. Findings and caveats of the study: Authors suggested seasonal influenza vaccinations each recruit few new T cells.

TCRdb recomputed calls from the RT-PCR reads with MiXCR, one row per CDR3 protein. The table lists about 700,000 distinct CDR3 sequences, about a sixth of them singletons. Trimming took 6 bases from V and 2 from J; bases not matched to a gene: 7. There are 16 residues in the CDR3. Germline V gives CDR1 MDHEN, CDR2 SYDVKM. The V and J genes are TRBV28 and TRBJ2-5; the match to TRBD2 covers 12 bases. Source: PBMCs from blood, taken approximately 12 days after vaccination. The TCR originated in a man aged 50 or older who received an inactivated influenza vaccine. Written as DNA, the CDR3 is TGTGCCAGCAGCCCAACGGGACTAGCGGGTCAAGAGACCCAGTACTTC. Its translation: CASSPTGLAGQETQYF.